This passage covers 17 T cell receptor beta chains from one sample sequenced in a study of regulatory T cells in long-lasting Graves disease. In building TCR beta libraries, iRepertoire HTBI primers were used together with Arm-PCR of CDR3 regions. TCRdb reanalysed the multiplex PCR reads using MiXCR and keeps one entry per CDR3 protein. In the table there are roughly 420,000 distinct CDR3 sequences, around 17% of which are singletons. Time point specified: newly diagnosed GD, antithyroid drugs for less than 3 months. There was RNA extracted from PBMCs, and the TCR library was made from it. These data were likewise used in another study, on T cells in Graves' hyperthyroidism and ophthalmopathy.

Sequences were derived from peripheral blood mononuclear cells (PBMCs), sampled at new diagnosis, from a patient treated with antithyroid drugs. The receptors shown here come from a woman in her 30s with Graves disease.

This clonotype turned up a few times. The chain has TRBV6-2 or TRBV6-3 and TRBJ1-1; D is ambiguous. V was pared by 1 base and J by 4 bases, with 10 bases between. This CDR3 is built from 14 residues. Germline V gives CDR1 MNHEY, CDR2 SVGEGT. This CDR3 reads CASSYWSGTTEAFF. CDR3 in DNA: TGTGCCAGCAGTTACTGGTCAGGCACCACTGAAGCTTTCTTT.

This clonotype was detected many times. The chain has TRBV19 and TRBJ2-1; 9 bases align to TRBD1. V lost 9 bases, J lost 4 bases, and 7 bases stayed unmatched. The CDR3 is made up of 14 amino acids. The germline V gene has CDR1 LNHDA and CDR2 SQIVND (reference sequence). The CDR3 DNA sequence: TGTGCCAGCAAATGGACAGGGGAGTACAATGAGCAGTTCTTC. Protein product: CASKWTGEYNEQFF.

This clonotype was found many times. The V gene is TRBV30, the J gene TRBJ1-6; the D is unclear. The CDR3 contains 12 residues. Germline V gene data show CDR1 as GTSNPN and CDR2 as SVGIG (reference sequence). V lost 7 bases and J lost 7, with 11 bases in between. CDR3 nucleotides: TGTGCCTTAGGACGGGAAAATTCACCCCTCCACTTT. As protein: CALGRENSPLHF.

A few counts support this clonotype. This chain connects TRBV6-2 or TRBV6-3 to TRBJ2-6, with unresolved D. The CDR3 has 15 amino acids. Germline V CDR1 and CDR2: MNHEY, SVGEGT. Trimming removed 8 bases from V and 0 bases from J, with 11 bases in between. The CDR3 coding sequence is TGTGCCAGCCCGAGGCGCCCCTCTGGGGCCAACGTCCTGACTTTC. This encodes CASPRRPSGANVLTF.

Concerning this clonotype itself: A clone one base away is much larger, so this may be a read error. The rearrangement uses TRBV20-1 and TRBJ1-1; D not resolved. The CDR3 extends over 15 amino acids. Germline V gene lookup returns CDR1 DFQATT and CDR2 SNEGSKA (reference sequence). CDR3 coding DNA: TGCAGTGCTAGAGTTTTTCTGGAGCTGAACAGTGAAGCTTTCTTT. Protein product: CSARVFLELNSEAFF.

In this sample, this clonotype turned up a few times. V and J are TRBV10-3 and TRBJ1-5, with D perhaps TRBD1 (5 bases). The CDR3 length is 13 residues. V shed 8 bases and J shed 6 bases, with 14 bases lying between them. Germline CDR1 ENHRY, CDR2 SYGVKD. In DNA form, the CDR3 reads TGTGCCATCGGAGGGTCGGGGCTTCAGCCCCAGCATTTT. Its translation: CAIGGSGLQPQHF.

In this sample, this clonotype turned up many times. The V gene is TRBV7-9, the J gene TRBJ2-7; 11 bases match TRBD1. Trimming at V came to 5 bases and at J to 3 bases, leaving 9 bases not matched to a gene. Germline V gene data show CDR1 as SEHNR and CDR2 as FQNEAQ (reference sequence). The CDR3 runs 16 residues. The CDR3 protein is CASSPRPGQGDYEQYF. CDR3 bases: TGTGCCAGCAGCCCCCGGCCGGGACAGGGGGACTACGAGCAGTACTTC.

This clonotype was seen a handful of times. The chain links TRBV12-3 or TRBV12-4 to TRBJ2-1; TRBD2 matches at 8 bases. The J segment lost 7 bases and the V segment lost 6 bases, leaving 11 bases of the junction unmatched. The CDR3 has 15 amino acids. CDR3 DNA: TGTGCCAGCAGGCTCGCAGCGGGAGTACGGAATGAGCAGTTCTTC. Residues: CASRLAAGVRNEQFF.

Of note for this clonotype: One base away lies a much larger clone, so this may be a sequencing read error. The chain has TRBV12-3 or TRBV12-4 and TRBJ2-4; D unresolved. The J call may be faulty, since TRBJ2-5 better matches the DNA end. The CDR3 loop spans 13 amino acids. The CDR3 bases are TGTGCCAGCAGTTTAGCTCTCTTGGAGACCCAGTACTTC. The encoded protein is CASSLALLETQYF.

This clonotype was detected once. V and J are TRBV20-1 and TRBJ2-1, with TRBD2 matching 12 bases. This CDR3 contains 13 residues. Germline loops: CDR1 DFQATT, CDR2 SNEGSKA (reference sequence). The CDR3 loop is CRVVTSGSGEQFF. CDR3 in DNA: TGCAGGGTGGTGACTAGCGGGAGTGGTGAGCAGTTCTTC.

This clonotype was seen ten or more times. The chain joins TRBV12-3 or TRBV12-4 to TRBJ2-1; 7 bases are shared with TRBD2. J gave up 5 bases and V 2 bases, and 6 bases lay outside the gene matches. The CDR3 consists of 15 residues. The CDR3 DNA sequence: TGTGCCAGCAGTTTACGCGGGAGTAGGCACAATGAGCAGTTCTTC. Translating it yields CASSLRGSRHNEQFF.

The chain uses TRBV30 and TRBJ2-3; D possibly matches TRBD1 or TRBD2 (5 bases each). The V end lost 5 bases, the J end lost 2 bases, and 11 bases lay between the germline ends. The CDR3 totals 13 residues. Germline CDR1 is GTSNPN and CDR2 is SVGIG (reference sequence). The CDR3 sequence is CAWGGFNTDTQYF. Here the CDR3 DNA reads TGTGCCTGGGGGGGATTTAACACAGATACGCAGTATTTT.

The chain joins TRBV11-2 to TRBJ2-3, with D uncertain. Trimming pared 5 bases from V and 5 bases from J, leaving 17 bases between. CDR1 and CDR2 (germline): SGHAT, FQNNGV. The length of the CDR3 is 15 residues. The CDR3 region has the DNA TGTGCCAGCAGCCAGGTATCCCTTGGTTTAGATACGCAGTATTTT. This encodes CASSQVSLGLDTQYF.

The rearrangement uses TRBV30 and TRBJ1-6; possible D gene TRBD1, 5 bases. The germline CDR1 and CDR2 sequences are GTSNPN and SVGIG (reference sequence). Trimming pared 1 base from V and 8 bases from J, leaving 9 bases between. This CDR3 contains 13 residues. The CDR3 sequence is CAWSEGIYSPLHF. The DNA for the CDR3 is TGTGCCTGGAGTGAGGGGATCTATTCACCCCTCCACTTT.

This clonotype has a count of ten or more. The chain's CDR3 is CASSPGRGVQETQYF. CDR3 in DNA: TGTGCCAGCAGCCCGGGAAGAGGGGTCCAAGAGACCCAGTACTTC. This chain uses TRBV27 with TRBJ2-5; D may correspond to TRBD1 or TRBD2 (5 bases each). Trimming left V 6 bases short and J 1 base short, with 15 bases between. The CDR3 extends over 15 amino acids. The germline V gene encodes CDR1 MNHEY and CDR2 SMNVEV (reference sequence).

Many counts were recorded for this clonotype. V and J are TRBV28 and TRBJ2-3, with a weak D call TRBD2 (6 bases). Looked up from germline, CDR1 is MDHEN and CDR2 is SYDVKM. The V gene lost 3 bases and the J gene lost 6 bases, with 16 bases spanning the gap. The length of the CDR3 is 15 residues. The CDR3 DNA reads as TGTGCCAGCAGTTTGGGGGGTACGGCTCCCGATACGCAGTATTTT. Protein product: CASSLGGTAPDTQYF.

This clonotype was counted many times. A read error may produce the germline difference seen at one junction end. The CDR3 reads CASSLGRGRYGYTF. The CDR3 nucleotides are TGTGCCAGCAGCTTGGGTCGGGGACGATATGGCTACACCTTC. This chain connects TRBV5-1 to TRBJ1-2; perhaps TRBD1 as D (5 bases). CDR1 SGHRS and CDR2 YFSETQ come from the germline V gene. This CDR3 is 14 amino acids long.